This TCR beta chain originates from a study of cytomegalovirus exposure and HLA in healthy donors (dated by TCRdb to 2016 to 2017). With regard to the full study: According to an earlier analysis of 587 of the donors, about 179 million T cells yielded some 110 million unique TCR beta sequences and 276 Gb of sequence data. About 300 gigabases of sequencing data and approximately 93 million unique TCR sequences were included in an early release covering about 620 HLA-typed donors. Of the roughly 400 genotyped donors, 81% were placed in the genetic ancestry cluster associated with self-reported Caucasian donors. The study was designed to test whether signatures of past pathogen exposure could be identified by cataloging public T cell receptors. The study used immunosequencing to profile the T cell repertoires of about 670 subjects and linked those repertoires to cytomegalovirus serostatus. In addition to the first cohort of 666 subjects, a separate validation cohort of over 90 different subjects was used. The study combined high-throughput TCR immunosequencing, statistical association of individual TCRs with disease status, and machine learning to predict cytomegalovirus infection status. A later analysis re-examined previously published TCR beta repertoires from just over 650 donors and added high-resolution HLA genotyping to investigate patterns of TCR occurrence. Rather than using new phenotypic data, the later analysis identified candidate immune exposures from TCR beta sequences and from how often those sequences occurred across donors. An earlier analysis of 500 to 650 of the donors applied high-throughput TCR beta sequencing to assess whether each TCR beta V gene segment acted as functional or pseudogenic. Donor age, sex, ethnicity and CMV serostatus were compiled alongside the repertoire data. In a later genetic analysis, genome-wide SNP genotypes for about three fifths of the roughly 670 donors were used, and that subset was treated as a discovery cohort. All discovery cohort repertoires had been generated on a single sequencing platform. HLA typing included class I and class II loci at four-digit resolution. Typing coverage differed by locus: A, B, C, DRB1 and DQB1 were typed in roughly 620-630 donors, DQA1 in 500 to 550, DPA1 in 600 to 610, and DPB1 in just under 480. About five DR-DQ haplotypes were treated as single units for association and clustering because of strong linkage in the cohort. Among approximately 370 genotyped donors of the cohort, an average of roughly 230,000 unique TCR beta nucleotide sequences was sequenced per donor, of which about 20% were non-productive.

Receptor libraries were prepared by the immunoSEQ multiplex PCR assay. For the multiplex PCR, a mixture combining 60 forward primers for TCR Vbeta segments and 13 reverse primers for TCR Jbeta segments was used. The CDR3 region of rearranged TCR beta genes was amplified from genomic DNA by a multiplex PCR assay. Amplified TCR beta libraries were sequenced as 87-base-pair reads on the Illumina HiSeq System. The authors' analysis ran thus. A later analysis counted tens of millions of unique TCR beta chains across the 666 repertoires, and roughly 11 million of these chains were shared by at least two donors. To remove PCR and sequencing errors, raw reads were error-corrected and collapsed into unique sequences using a nearest-neighbor algorithm that merged closely related sequences. CDR3 sequences were aligned to IMGT reference sequences to assign V, D and J gene segments. For a sequence to be retained, at least a six-nucleotide match to both a V gene segment and a J gene segment was required. Rearrangements were classified as productive when the CDR3 lacked stop codons and remained in frame with V and J, and all other rearrangements were classified as non-productive. Following IMGT convention, CDR3 was defined as the stretch from the second conserved V-encoded cysteine to the conserved J-encoded phenylalanine. Sequences without an unambiguous match to a single V gene segment were excluded from the earlier analysis of about 640 of the donors. An earlier analysis of 587 of the donors called V segments functional above 56.7% productive rearrangements and segregating when the between-donor standard deviation exceeded 5%. To diagnose cytomegalovirus status from the catalog of TCR beta chain sequences, a statistical classification framework was built. V and J gene assignment, in a later analysis, came from comparing TCR nucleotide sequences with IMGT/GENE-DB human TR gene sequences. Using the TCRdist pipeline, a later analysis assigned CDR3 sequences along with most-parsimonious VDJ recombination scenarios. In a later analysis, each TCR beta chain was defined by its CDR3 amino acid sequence together with its V-gene family, and reads without a unique V-gene family were excluded. A later analysis removed 500 to 600 highly shared, low-generation-probability nucleotide sequences to deal with suspected cross-contamination and a sequencing artifact. In a later analysis, a clonal expansion index was calculated for each public chain from normalized within-repertoire ranks of inferred template counts. In a later analysis, generation probabilities were computed with a VDJ recombination model fitted to out-of-frame rearrangements, and the resulting probabilities were checked against IGoR. Hypergeometric tests were used in a later analysis to score TCR-TCR, TCR-HLA and TCR-CMV co-occurrence, with a repertoire-size bias correction applied to the TCR pairs. False discovery rates were estimated in a later analysis by permuting HLA or CMV assignments 20 times. In a later analysis, co-occurring TCRs were grouped using DBSCAN, and TCRdist sequence similarity was added for clustering within HLA-allele-positive subsets. Repertoires with fewer than 30,000 or more than 120,000 public chains, plus five repertoires with anomalous nucleotide sharing, were excluded from co-occurrence clustering. This immuneACCESS table, as held by TCRdb, lists in-frame sequences with V and J called but not all clones. Of the missing ones, under half trace to an unresolved V gene in checked studies; the others have no known cause. V and J calls plus clone size are reproduced from that table; the DNA served to infer D and trimming. This sample gives 170,000 or so clones in total; 80% of them show up just once. Jointly, the top ten make up under 0.85% of the sample.

With respect to this clone: The clone's antigen remains unknown. No much larger clonotype is one base removed from it; base qualities were not supplied.

The cohort consisted of 600 to 700 healthy bone marrow donors. Cohort members were all nominally healthy when sampled, although unrecorded immune exposures were likely present. The donor tested CMV seronegative, placing the donor among the 352 seronegative members of the cohort. Every donor gave a peripheral blood sample, and the peripheral blood mononuclear cells from that sample were used for TCR beta sequencing. Genomic DNA was extracted from the blood cell samples with the Qiagen DNeasy Blood Extraction Kit. V was cut back by 0 bases and J by 5 bases, leaving a gap of 16 bases between them. Measured from the cysteine to the phenylalanine, the CDR3 is 15 residues long. This entry keeps only the CDR3 DNA: 45 bases, framed from base 1. CDR1 and CDR2 are drawn from the germline V gene (reference sequence): GTSNPN, SVGIG. The paper as a whole reports these results and caveats: When HLA alleles, especially DR and DQ, strongly co-occurred, attributing TCR associations to individual alleles was difficult. Compared with equally common non-associated chains, HLA-associated TCR beta chains in a later analysis were more clonally expanded and had lower generation probabilities. Most TCR sequences were seen in very few donors, while some public TCRs were found in many individuals. A later analysis reported that several top co-occurrence clusters appeared linked to parvovirus B19, influenza, CMV and Epstein-Barr virus. In an earlier analysis of more than 500 of the donors, most TCR beta V segments appeared in productive rearrangements about 90% or about 30% of the time, broadly matching IMGT annotations. It was suggested by the authors that the approach could potentially be generalized to other disease states and immunological phenotypes. A further reported finding was that TCR beta sequences accurately predicted the HLA-A and HLA-B alleles for most subjects in the first cohort. Three of the identified cytomegalovirus-associated TCR beta chains were confirmed in vitro to be specific for cytomegalovirus antigens. A group of highly shared sequence variants was considered likely to be a technical artifact of the sequencing pipeline. According to a later analysis, TCR association rates differed among HLA loci, with DRB1 alleles showing the most associated TCRs and HLA-C alleles showing the fewest. The classifier was reported to diagnose cytomegalovirus status with high specificity and sensitivity in both the original and validation cohorts. Because counts were too low, seventeen rarely observed V segments, including chromosome 9 orphons, were excluded from the earlier analysis of some 540 of the donors. Because HLA typing was missing for some donors at each locus, association tests included only the typed subset. In a later analysis, most CMV-associated TCR beta chains were found to appear HLA-restricted, with HLA associations seemingly driven largely by CMV exposure. A total of about 150 TCR beta chains were listed by the study as associated with cytomegalovirus. In a later genetic analysis, fewer N-insertions in productive TCRs were reported among donors in an Asian-associated ancestry cluster than the 666-donor mean. This cohort had only TCR beta chains sequenced, and the lack of alpha or paired-chain data limited which features could be detected. A later genetic analysis associated a missense DCLRE1C variant with V-gene and J-gene trimming of TCR beta chains, and an independent cohort replicated the association. Presence/absence analyses assumed roughly uniform sequencing depth across donors, an assumption that may not hold. Because the 87-base-pair reads could not distinguish some IMGT-functional V segments, including TRBV6-2 and TRBV6-3, those segments were excluded. Correlated functional status among segregating V segments might be attributable to linkage disequilibrium, but an unknown experimental factor could not be ruled out. Specific HLA alleles were associated with 15,000 to 20,000 TCR beta sequences at a false discovery rate of 0.05 in a later analysis. CMV serostatus was the only immune exposure information available for the cohort.

Recombination linked TRBV30 to TRBJ1-1, with no D gene named confidently. The sample comprised PBMCs. The receptor was isolated from a boy aged 10-17 years in good health and CMV-seronegative. For the CDR3, the sequence is CAWSVAHPPGTEAFF. The sequenced DNA: TGTGCCTGGAGTGTAGCTCACCCGCCGGGGACTGAAGCTTTCTTT.